The text below deals with one TCR beta chain. Its antigen has not been determined. Base qualities are not recorded, but no much larger clone differs from it by a single base. These data originate in a study of immune characterization of retroperitoneal liposarcoma (dated 2019 in TCRdb). The library was obtained by PCR. For sequencing, a NextSeq 500 was employed. Using fastp at Q25 and MiXCR, TCRdb reprocessed the public reads and kept productive beta chains. Rows merge per CDR3 protein into single entries with the most common DNA and genes. For this sample there are more than 10,000 distinct CDR3 sequences; about 27% appear just once. Over 8.5% of the sample lies in the top ten. Sequencing was carried out using tumor tissue. The clonotype comes from a female donor with retroperitoneal liposarcoma.

The DNA reads as follows: TGTGCCAGCAGCCCCTTTAAGTCAGCGAACACTGAAGCTTTCTTT. Translated, it gives CASSPFKSANTEAFF. The chain employs TRBV7-2 and TRBJ1-1; the D gene identity is not certain. The germline V gene encodes CDR1 SGHTA and CDR2 FQGNSA. The CDR3 runs 15 amino acids, cysteine and phenylalanine included. Solely the CDR3 DNA is kept, with 45 bases framed from the first base. V is cut by 5 bases and J by 1 base, and the space between the germline ends is 14 bases.